This entry lists 21 T cell receptor beta chains sequenced from one sample in a study of T cell responses to AZD1222 COVID-19 vaccine (dated by TCRdb to the early 2020s). The library came from the immunoSEQ multiplex PCR assay. TCRdb re-hosts the immuneACCESS table, in-frame sequences only. Its copies lack some clones; in the studies checked, an unresolved V gene accounts for under half of them, and the cause for the rest is not known. This sample holds approximately 52,000 clones; over 80% were observed only once. Less than 3.5% of the sample goes to the ten largest clones. What this sample's time point label stands for: about 28 days (+/-7) after the second vaccine dose. The sequencing here drew on peripheral blood, taken 28 days after the second AZD1222 dose. Source of these receptors: an adult who received the AZD1222 COVID-19 vaccine.

This clone was detected a few times. This sequence joins TRBV3-1 (or the pseudogene TRBV3-2) and TRBJ1-5; D ambiguous. This CDR3 has 15 amino acids. CDR1 is LGHDT, CDR2 YNNKEL, per germline (reference sequence). V was cut by 0 bases and J by 2 bases, with 8 bases left in between. CDR3 amino acids: CASSQDIGRNQPQHF. The CDR3 DNA reads as TGTGCCAGCAGCCAAGATATAGGGCGCAATCAGCCCCAGCATTTT.

V usage is TRBV28 and J usage is TRBJ2-7, with 9 positions matching TRBD2. The CDR3 covers 15 residues. V shed 5 bases and J 3 bases; nucleotides not matched to a gene: 8. Germline assignment: CDR1 MDHEN and CDR2 SYDVKM. Written as DNA, the CDR3 is TGTGCCAGCAGTCCCCCGACTAGCGGAATCTACGAGCAGTACTTC. Residues: CASSPPTSGIYEQYF.

The chain is built from TRBV6-5 and TRBJ1-2; D is unresolved. V was shortened by 6 bases and J by 1 base, with 9 bases between the two germline ends. CDR1 is MNHEY and CDR2 is SVGAGI in the germline V gene. The CDR3 covers 13 residues. CDR3 amino acids: CASSPASNYGYTF. CDR3 coding DNA: TGTGCCAGCAGCCCGGCCAGTAACTATGGCTACACCTTC.

The sample holds a few counts of this clone. The chain uses TRBV5-4 and TRBJ1-1; D might be TRBD1 (6 bases). The germline V gene encodes CDR1 SGHNT and CDR2 YYREEE (reference sequence). Deletions cut 2 bases from V and 6 bases from J, with 11 bases between. The CDR3 has 13 residues. DNA of the CDR3: TGTGCCAGCAGCTTTATTCGGGGGCCTGAAGCTTTCTTT. This codes for CASSFIRGPEAFF.

The genes are TRBV15 and TRBJ1-5; D is unresolved. The CDR3 length is 15 residues. Trimming took 1 base from V and 0 from J, leaving 7 bases between them. The germline CDR1 and CDR2 sequences are LNHNV and YYDKDF (reference sequence). In DNA form, the CDR3 reads TGTGCCACCAGCAGAGGATTATATAGCAATCAGCCCCAGCATTTT. It codes for CATSRGLYSNQPQHF. Together with reference TRBV15 and TRBJ1-5, the CDR3 gives the full variable domain: DAMVIQNPRYQVTQFGKPVTLSCSQTLNHNVMYWYQQKSSQAPKLLFHYYDKDFNNEADTPDNFQSRRPNTSFCFLDIRSPGLGDTAMYLCATSRGLYSNQPQHFGDGTRLSIL.

The chain has TRBV2 and TRBJ1-3, with unresolved D. Germline CDR1 and CDR2: SNHLY and FYNNEI. CDR3 length equals 16 residues. V lost 6 bases and J 0 bases, leaving 15 bases between the germline ends. In DNA form, the CDR3 reads TGTGCCAGCAGGGCCTGGACGGGGAGCTCTGGAAACACCATATATTTT. Translating it yields CASRAWTGSSGNTIYF.

The chain links TRBV12-2 to TRBJ2-7; the table assigns TRBD2, which was not confirmed against the DNA. TRBV12-2 is labeled a pseudogene. The CDR3 covers 19 residues. Written as DNA, the CDR3 is TGTGCAAGTCGCCCGAGAGGTCCTCGGAGGTTCCCTACTGCCTACGAGCAGTACTTC. It translates to CASRPRGPRRFPTAYEQYF.

This clone appeared a few times. This chain uses TRBV6-4 with TRBJ2-7; 9 nucleotides agree with TRBD1. This CDR3 has 15 amino acids. CDR1 is MRHNA, CDR2 SNTAGT, per germline. With V trimmed by 6 bases and J by 5 bases, 11 bases remained unmatched. This CDR3 is CASRPPGQGSHEQYF. The CDR3 DNA follows: TGTGCCAGCAGACCACCGGGACAGGGATCCCACGAGCAGTACTTC.

V gene TRBV7-8 combines with J gene TRBJ2-7; D unresolved. Germline CDR1 SGHVS, CDR2 FQNEAQ. The V and J ends lost 5 bases and 3 bases respectively, with 11 bases between them. This CDR3 is built from 13 residues. The CDR3 DNA follows: TGTGCCAGCAGCGCAAGAATCAACTACGAGCAGTACTTC. Translated, it gives CASSARINYEQYF.

By its share, this clone is medium-sized. This chain connects TRBV10-1 to TRBJ2-3; D call uncertain. In germline, CDR1 is WNHNN, CDR2 SYGVQD (reference sequence). This CDR3 region has 11 residues. V was pared by 10 bases and J by 4 bases, with 9 bases between. CDR3 amino acids: CATRSSDTQYF. For the CDR3, the DNA is TGCGCCACCCGGTCCTCAGATACGCAGTATTTT.

The CDR3 reads CAISESDRITGELFF. The CDR3 DNA sequence: TGTGCCATCAGTGAGTCGGACCGAATAACCGGGGAGCTGTTTTTT. The chain is built from TRBV10-3 and TRBJ2-2; D unresolved. V was clipped by 0 bases and J by 5 bases, with 10 bases between them. The CDR3 consists of 15 residues. Germline V CDR1 and CDR2: ENHRY, SYGVKD.

The chain combines TRBV25-1 with TRBJ2-7; 13 bases agree with TRBD2. The CDR3 length is 13 residues. Per the germline V gene, CDR1 is MGHDK and CDR2 is SYGVNS. Trimming at V came to 6 bases and at J to 12 bases, leaving 8 bases not matched to a gene. CDR3 bases: TGTGCCAGCAGCTTCGGGACTAGCGGGATTCCGTACTTC. It yields the protein CASSFGTSGIPYF.

The gene calls are TRBV11-2 and TRBJ2-7; D not resolved. The V gene's germline CDR1 is SGHAT and CDR2 FQNNGV. CDR3 length equals 14 residues. Trimming took off 2 bases at V and 3 bases at J, with 11 bases between the two ends. CDR3 sequence reads: CASSLYATNYEQYF. The DNA of the CDR3 is TGTGCCAGCAGCTTATATGCGACAAACTACGAGCAGTACTTC.

The rearrangement joins TRBV30 to TRBJ2-7, with 7 bases identical to TRBD1. Per germline, CDR1 GTSNPN and CDR2 SVGIG (reference sequence). The trim removed 5 bases at V and 2 bases at J, leaving 6 bases unmatched. The CDR3 has 13 residues. The CDR3 here is CAWATGLAYEQYF. The CDR3 DNA is TGTGCCTGGGCGACAGGGTTGGCCTACGAGCAGTACTTC.

V gene TRBV27 combines with J gene TRBJ2-2; unclear D gene. The CDR3 has 13 amino acids. CDR1 is MNHEY, CDR2 SMNVEV, per germline (reference sequence). V was cut by 1 base and J by 7 bases, with 7 bases left in between. The CDR3 loop reads CASSLYGVGELFF. Written as DNA, the CDR3 is TGTGCCAGCAGTTTATACGGCGTCGGGGAGCTGTTTTTT.

The rearrangement joins TRBV7-2 to TRBJ1-2; the D gene is possibly TRBD1 (5 bases). Trimming removed 5 bases from V and 1 base from J, with 14 bases in between. This CDR3 is built from 15 residues. CDR1 is SGHTA, CDR2 FQGNSA, per germline. The CDR3 DNA sequence: TGTGCCAGCAGCACCCCGACAGAGCGTAACTATGGCTACACCTTC. Its protein product is CASSTPTERNYGYTF.

The chain has TRBV19 and TRBJ2-1, with D unclear. The germline V gene has CDR1 LNHDA and CDR2 SQIVND (reference sequence). V shed 3 bases and J shed 5 bases, with 8 bases lying between them. The CDR3 runs to 13 residues. CDR3 bases: TGTGCCAGTAGTATTTCCGCCCACAATGAGCAGTTCTTC. It codes for CASSISAHNEQFF.

This clone has more than one count but fewer than ten. The CDR3 loop reads CASSLTTGWGHNEQFF. In nucleotides, the CDR3 is TGCGCCAGCAGCCTTACGACAGGGTGGGGCCACAATGAGCAGTTCTTC. V gene TRBV5-1 combines with J gene TRBJ2-1; TRBD1 aligns across 7 bases. V was pared by 4 bases and J by 5 bases, with 12 bases of the junction left unmatched. This CDR3 region has 16 residues. CDR1 is SGHRS and CDR2 is YFSETQ in the germline V gene.

This clone was seen a single time. The chain links TRBV29-1 to TRBJ2-7; perhaps D is TRBD1 or TRBD2 (5 bases each). Germline V gene sequence: CDR1 SQVTM, CDR2 ANQGSEA. V dropped 6 bases and J dropped 2 bases, with 14 bases sitting between them. The CDR3 runs to 13 residues. The CDR3 region has the DNA TGCAGCGTGGCCCGGGACGGGCCCTACGAGCAGTACTTC. Protein sequence: CSVARDGPYEQYF.

The chain joins TRBV10-2 to TRBJ1-3, with D perhaps matching TRBD1 (5 bases). The germline V and J ends were trimmed by 4 bases and 0 bases, with 10 bases remaining between them. Germline V gives CDR1 WSHSY, CDR2 SAAADI. The CDR3 length is 15 residues. CDR3 protein: CASSAGPLSGNTIYF. CDR3 nucleotide sequence: TGCGCCAGCAGTGCGGGGCCGCTCTCTGGAAACACCATATATTTT.

V and J are TRBV3-1 (or the pseudogene TRBV3-2) and TRBJ2-1; 10 nucleotides match TRBD2. CDR3 length: 16 amino acids. Germline V CDR1 and CDR2: LGHDT, YNNKEL (reference sequence). The ends lost 1 base at V and 2 bases at J; junction bases unmatched: 2. CDR3 in amino acids: CASSQALAGAYNEQFF. The DNA for the CDR3 is TGTGCCAGCAGCCAAGCCCTAGCGGGAGCCTACAATGAGCAGTTCTTC.